Listed below are T cell receptor beta chains from one sample, sequenced in a study of blood T cell repertoires in COVID-19. Libraries were prepared by immunoSEQ multiplex PCR; TCRdb keeps only in-frame clonotypes and omits some of them. The repertoire holds some 66,000 clones, about 75% seen once, with around half in the top ten. Material: peripheral blood. The receptors originated from a woman older than 75 with acute or convalescent COVID-19. Both conserved end residues are part of each CDR3. The D gene is left open where the match is weak. The size entry is marked missing in some rows and otherwise reads once, few, many or a size class.

d_call: TRBD1
clone_size: -
v_call: TRBV9
j_call: TRBJ2-5
cdr3_aa: CASSEGTGAAETQYF
cdr3_nt: TGTGCCAGCAGCGAGGGGACAGGGGCGGCGGAGACCCAGTACTTC

d_call: -
clone_size: -
v_call: TRBV28
j_call: TRBJ1-1
cdr3_aa: CATSPSMNTEAFF
cdr3_nt: TGTGCCACAAGCCCATCCATGAACACTGAAGCTTTCTTT

d_call: -
clone_size: -
v_call: TRBV21-1
j_call: TRBJ1-2
cdr3_aa: CASSRTGEWDGYTF
cdr3_nt: TGTGCCAGCAGCAGGACAGGGGAGTGGGATGGCTACACCTTC

d_call: TRBD2
clone_size: -
v_call: TRBV14
j_call: TRBJ2-7
cdr3_aa: CASSPLAGVSYEQYF
cdr3_nt: TGTGCCAGCAGCCCCCTAGCGGGAGTATCCTACGAGCAGTACTTC

d_call: TRBD2
clone_size: -
v_call: TRBV6-8
j_call: TRBJ2-2
cdr3_aa: CASSGPGLVILNSGELFF
cdr3_nt: TGTGCCAGCAGCGGTCCGGGACTAGTGATTCTGAATAGCGGGGAGCTGTTTTTT

d_call: TRBD2
clone_size: -
v_call: TRBV18
j_call: TRBJ2-3
cdr3_aa: CASSSKREGQHTQYF
cdr3_nt: TGTGCCAGCTCATCAAAGCGGGAGGGCCAACATACGCAGTATTTT

d_call: TRBD1
clone_size: -
v_call: TRBV4-1
j_call: TRBJ2-1
cdr3_aa: CASSQEGRGREQFF
cdr3_nt: TGCGCCAGCAGCCAAGAAGGCAGGGGGCGTGAGCAGTTCTTC

d_call: -
clone_size: -
v_call: TRBV28
j_call: TRBJ1-6
cdr3_aa: CASSDIGRGYNSPLHF
cdr3_nt: TGTGCCAGCAGCGATATAGGTAGAGGGTATAATTCACCCCTCCACTTT

d_call: TRBD2
clone_size: -
v_call: TRBV6-2/TRBV6-3
j_call: TRBJ2-3
cdr3_aa: CASSYFGGGSSDTQYF
cdr3_nt: TGTGCCAGCAGTTACTTTGGGGGAGGGTCGTCAGATACGCAGTATTTT

d_call: -
clone_size: -
v_call: TRBV18
j_call: TRBJ1-1
cdr3_aa: CASIRTAAEAFF
cdr3_nt: TGTGCCAGTATCAGGACAGCCGCCGAAGCTTTCTTT

d_call: TRBD1
clone_size: -
v_call: TRBV7-9
j_call: TRBJ1-1
cdr3_aa: CASSQRQGSEAFF
cdr3_nt: TGTGCCAGCAGCCAAAGACAGGGCAGCGAAGCTTTCTTT

d_call: -
clone_size: once
v_call: TRBV6-2/TRBV6-3
j_call: TRBJ1-1
cdr3_aa: CASSYRQVTNTEAFF
cdr3_nt: TGTGCCAGCAGTTATCGCCAGGTCACTAACACTGAAGCTTTCTTT

d_call: TRBD2
clone_size: -
v_call: TRBV6-1
j_call: TRBJ2-3
cdr3_aa: CASSERGGQSSTDTQYF
cdr3_nt: TGTGCCAGCAGTGAACGGGGGGGGCAGTCTAGCACAGATACGCAGTATTTT

d_call: -
clone_size: -
v_call: TRBV28
j_call: TRBJ1-6
cdr3_aa: CASSPLRNSPLHF
cdr3_nt: TGTGCCAGCAGTCCGCTTAGAAATTCACCCCTCCACTTT

d_call: -
clone_size: -
v_call: TRBV6-6
j_call: TRBJ2-7
cdr3_aa: CASSHKTDLGYEQYF
cdr3_nt: TGTGCCAGCAGCCACAAGACTGACCTCGGGTACGAGCAGTACTTC

d_call: -
clone_size: -
v_call: TRBV11-2
j_call: TRBJ2-3
cdr3_aa: CASSLDFTDTQYF
cdr3_nt: TGTGCCAGCAGCTTAGACTTCACAGATACGCAGTATTTT

d_call: -
clone_size: -
v_call: TRBV5-4
j_call: TRBJ1-2
cdr3_aa: CAVPGRGSDGYTF
cdr3_nt: TGTGCCGTTCCGGGCCGGGGGTCGGATGGCTACACCTTC

d_call: TRBD1
clone_size: -
v_call: TRBV7-2
j_call: TRBJ1-4
cdr3_aa: CASSAGTGVGKLFF
cdr3_nt: TGTGCCAGCAGCGCCGGGACAGGGGTTGGAAAACTGTTTTTT

d_call: TRBD1
clone_size: -
v_call: TRBV5-6
j_call: TRBJ2-5
cdr3_aa: CASSFTDRAGETQYF
cdr3_nt: TGTGCCAGCAGCTTCACGGACAGGGCGGGGGAGACCCAGTACTTC

d_call: -
clone_size: -
v_call: TRBV25-1
j_call: TRBJ2-3
cdr3_aa: CASSEYFTDTQYF
cdr3_nt: TGTGCCAGCAGTGAATACTTCACAGATACGCAGTATTTT

d_call: -
clone_size: -
v_call: TRBV2
j_call: TRBJ2-5
cdr3_aa: CASSALFLSRGTQYF
cdr3_nt: TGTGCCAGCAGCGCCCTCTTCCTCTCCCGGGGGACCCAGTACTTC

d_call: TRBD2
clone_size: -
v_call: TRBV5-1
j_call: TRBJ2-3
cdr3_aa: CASSLSGRLTDTQYF
cdr3_nt: TGCGCCAGCAGCTTAAGCGGGAGACTCACAGATACGCAGTATTTT

d_call: -
clone_size: once
v_call: TRBV2
j_call: TRBJ2-1
cdr3_aa: CASTRGISNEQFF
cdr3_nt: TGTGCCAGCACTCGCGGGATTTCTAATGAGCAGTTCTTC

d_call: -
clone_size: -
v_call: TRBV5-1
j_call: TRBJ2-5
cdr3_aa: CASSPQGLVETQYF
cdr3_nt: TGCGCCAGCAGCCCCCAGGGGTTGGTCGAGACCCAATACTTC

d_call: -
clone_size: -
v_call: TRBV19
j_call: TRBJ1-5
cdr3_aa: CASSIVRGLRGNQPQHF
cdr3_nt: TGTGCCAGTAGTATAGTGAGAGGCCTAAGGGGAAATCAGCCCCAGCATTTT

d_call: -
clone_size: -
v_call: TRBV19
j_call: TRBJ2-7
cdr3_aa: CASSPLPGDLYEQYF
cdr3_nt: TGTGCCAGTAGTCCTCTGCCGGGGGATCTGTACGAGCAGTACTTC

d_call: -
clone_size: few
v_call: TRBV28
j_call: TRBJ1-4
cdr3_aa: CASKSTGLGSEKLFF
cdr3_nt: TGTGCCAGCAAATCAACAGGGCTAGGGAGTGAAAAACTGTTTTTT

d_call: -
clone_size: -
v_call: TRBV28
j_call: TRBJ2-7
cdr3_aa: CASGGAGYEQYF
cdr3_nt: TGTGCCAGCGGGGGGGCTGGCTACGAGCAGTACTTC

d_call: TRBD1
clone_size: once
v_call: TRBV11-1
j_call: TRBJ2-7
cdr3_aa: CASSIRTGWGEQYF
cdr3_nt: TGTGCCAGCAGCATCCGGACAGGGTGGGGTGAGCAGTACTTC

d_call: TRBD2
clone_size: -
v_call: TRBV28
j_call: TRBJ2-7
cdr3_aa: CASSGAGTSGRNYEQYF
cdr3_nt: TGTGCCAGCAGTGGGGCCGGGACTAGCGGGAGAAACTACGAGCAGTACTTC

d_call: -
clone_size: -
v_call: TRBV9
j_call: TRBJ1-2
cdr3_aa: CASSVAGYGYTF
cdr3_nt: TGTGCCAGCAGCGTAGCGGGCTATGGCTACACCTTC

d_call: -
clone_size: -
v_call: TRBV28
j_call: TRBJ2-1
cdr3_aa: CASRFPDNTGLFNEQFF
cdr3_nt: TGTGCCAGCAGATTCCCAGATAATACGGGACTTTTCAATGAGCAGTTCTTC

d_call: TRBD2
clone_size: -
v_call: TRBV6-2/TRBV6-3
j_call: TRBJ2-1
cdr3_aa: CASTPGLAGPGEQFF
cdr3_nt: TGTGCCAGCACCCCGGGACTAGCGGGACCCGGCGAGCAGTTCTTC

d_call: TRBD1
clone_size: -
v_call: TRBV19
j_call: TRBJ2-7
cdr3_aa: CASSEGQTSYEQYF
cdr3_nt: TGTGCCAGTAGTGAGGGACAGACCTCCTACGAGCAGTACTTC

d_call: -
clone_size: -
v_call: TRBV2
j_call: TRBJ1-5
cdr3_aa: CASTPSKGGSNQPQHF
cdr3_nt: TGTGCCAGCACCCCTTCTAAAGGGGGAAGTAATCAGCCCCAGCATTTT

d_call: TRBD2
clone_size: once
v_call: TRBV5-1
j_call: TRBJ2-5
cdr3_aa: CASSLALGLAGEETQYF
cdr3_nt: TGCGCCAGCAGCTTGGCGTTAGGACTAGCGGGAGAAGAGACCCAGTACTTC

d_call: TRBD2
clone_size: -
v_call: TRBV30
j_call: TRBJ2-1
cdr3_aa: CAWKNSGNPLNEQFF
cdr3_nt: TGTGCCTGGAAAAATAGCGGGAACCCTTTGAATGAGCAGTTCTTC

d_call: -
clone_size: -
v_call: TRBV19
j_call: TRBJ1-2
cdr3_aa: CASSILRDTSRGGYTF
cdr3_nt: TGTGCCAGTAGTATACTCCGGGACACCTCCCGGGGTGGCTACACCTTC

d_call: -
clone_size: once
v_call: TRBV7-2
j_call: TRBJ2-2
cdr3_aa: CASSLVGSAAGPGELFF
cdr3_nt: TGTGCCAGCAGCTTAGTCGGGAGCGCCGCTGGTCCCGGGGAGCTGTTTTTT

d_call: TRBD1
clone_size: -
v_call: TRBV18
j_call: TRBJ1-2
cdr3_aa: CASSGTGEDYGYTF
cdr3_nt: TGTGCCAGCTCGGGGACAGGGGAGGACTATGGCTACACCTTC

d_call: -
clone_size: -
v_call: TRBV2
j_call: TRBJ1-2
cdr3_aa: CASSGDNYGYTF
cdr3_nt: TGTGCCTCGTCCGGGGATAACTATGGCTACACCTTC

d_call: TRBD1
clone_size: few
v_call: TRBV18
j_call: TRBJ1-1
cdr3_aa: CASLVRGQAITEAFF
cdr3_nt: TGTGCCAGCTTAGTACGGGGACAGGCGATCACTGAAGCTTTCTTT

d_call: -
clone_size: few
v_call: TRBV29-1
j_call: TRBJ2-5
cdr3_aa: CSGGGMAGETQYF
cdr3_nt: TGCAGCGGTGGCGGGATGGCAGGGGAGACCCAGTACTTC

d_call: TRBD2
clone_size: -
v_call: TRBV28
j_call: TRBJ2-7
cdr3_aa: CASSLRRASGLLEQYF
cdr3_nt: TGTGCCAGCAGTTTAAGGCGGGCTAGCGGCCTGCTCGAGCAGTACTTC

d_call: TRBD1
clone_size: once
v_call: TRBV2
j_call: TRBJ2-1
cdr3_aa: CASSEGDRDLDEQFF
cdr3_nt: TGTGCCAGCAGTGAAGGGGACAGGGATCTGGATGAGCAGTTCTTC

d_call: -
clone_size: few
v_call: TRBV3-1/TRBV3-2
j_call: TRBJ1-2
cdr3_aa: CASSPWTAYGYTF
cdr3_nt: TGTGCCAGCAGCCCCTGGACAGCCTATGGCTACACCTTC

d_call: TRBD2
clone_size: -
v_call: TRBV24-1
j_call: TRBJ2-1
cdr3_aa: CATSDLLAGGGLGKQFF
cdr3_nt: TGTGCCACCAGTGATTTACTAGCGGGAGGGGGTCTTGGGAAGCAGTTCTTC

d_call: TRBD1
clone_size: -
v_call: TRBV14
j_call: TRBJ1-1
cdr3_aa: CASSQGTGFSEAFF
cdr3_nt: TGTGCCAGCAGCCAAGGGACAGGTTTTTCTGAAGCTTTCTTT

d_call: -
clone_size: -
v_call: TRBV2
j_call: TRBJ2-7
cdr3_aa: CASSQDPGYYEQYF
cdr3_nt: TGTGCCAGCAGCCAGGACCCGGGATACTACGAGCAGTACTTC

d_call: -
clone_size: -
v_call: TRBV3-1/TRBV3-2
j_call: TRBJ1-2
cdr3_aa: CASSQDVVWTIGYTF
cdr3_nt: TGTGCCAGCAGTCAAGATGTGGTTTGGACTATTGGCTACACCTTC

d_call: -
clone_size: -
v_call: TRBV20-1
j_call: TRBJ1-2
cdr3_aa: CAVSNYGYTF
cdr3_nt: TGCGCAGTATCAAACTATGGCTACACCTTC

d_call: -
clone_size: few
v_call: TRBV28
j_call: TRBJ2-7
cdr3_aa: CASSLPHFTGTGEQYF
cdr3_nt: TGTGCCAGCAGTTTGCCGCACTTCACGGGAACGGGCGAGCAGTACTTC

d_call: -
clone_size: few
v_call: TRBV7-9
j_call: TRBJ2-2
cdr3_aa: CASSFTRDSGELFF
cdr3_nt: TGTGCCAGCAGCTTCACACGGGACTCCGGGGAGCTGTTTTTT

d_call: TRBD1
clone_size: once
v_call: TRBV7-2
j_call: TRBJ2-4
cdr3_aa: CASSPGQGKNIQYF
cdr3_nt: TGTGCCAGCAGCCCCGGACAGGGCAAAAACATTCAGTACTTC

d_call: TRBD2
clone_size: -
v_call: TRBV6-2/TRBV6-3
j_call: TRBJ2-1
cdr3_aa: CASSYPTSGFNEQFF
cdr3_nt: TGTGCCAGCAGTTATCCTACTAGCGGGTTCAATGAGCAGTTCTTC